This T cell receptor (beta chain) derives from a study of blood T cells in healthy people across ages. Findings and caveats of the study: Naive T cell percentage showed a strong correlation with the diversity of TCR beta.

It was roughly 10 milliliters of peripheral blood that were drawn from each donor. Every sample had a minimum of 6 million PBMCs isolated. No fewer than 6 micrograms of total RNA were isolated from every sample. A second about 6 to 11 cycle PCR used barcoded and J-beta primers. TCRdb re-called the 5' RACE reads through MiXCR, storing one row per CDR3 protein. The sample has about 1.1 million distinct CDR3 sequences, around two fifths seen once. Trimming shortened V by 1 base and J by 5 bases, and 9 bases separated the two germline ends. Germline V CDR1 and CDR2: KGHSH, LQKENI. The CDR3 has 13 amino acids. Points on this clonotype: Its specificity is unknown.

This clonotype originated in a man between 18 and 29 years old in good health. V and J are TRBV18 and TRBJ2-7; a possible D gene is TRBD1 (5 bases). Sequencing used blood. CDR3 in amino acids: CASSPRAGNEQYF. CDR3 DNA sequence: TGTGCCAGCTCACCACGGGCAGGGAACGAGCAGTACTTC. Supplemented by reference TRBV18 and TRBJ2-7, the full variable domain reads NAGVMQNPRHLVRRRGQEARLRCSPMKGHSHVYWYRQLPEEGLKFMVYLQKENIIDESGMPKERFSAEFPKEGPSILRIQQVVRGDSAAYFCASSPRAGNEQYFGPGTRLTVT.